This T cell receptor (beta chain) derives from a study of monozygotic twins with inflammatory bowel disease. The germline gives CDR1 MNHEY, CDR2 SMNVEV (reference sequence). The CDR3 totals 17 residues. Study-level findings and limits: Data gave no support to a single strong signal or clonotype associated with IBD.

Regarding this clonotype: The antigen is undetermined.

After re-calling the 5' RACE reads, TCRdb lists one entry per CDR3 protein, DNA absent. Across about 380,000 distinct CDR3 sequences, the top ten clones capture approximately 2.8% of the sample. V is TRBV27 and J is TRBJ1-6; the D call from TCRdb, TRBD1, cannot be confirmed without DNA. Sequences were obtained from blood. The receptor was derived from a human donor with ulcerative colitis or Crohn's disease, or a healthy co-twin of an affected twin (not recorded which). CDR3 sequence reads: CASSLLSPGQGNSPLHF.